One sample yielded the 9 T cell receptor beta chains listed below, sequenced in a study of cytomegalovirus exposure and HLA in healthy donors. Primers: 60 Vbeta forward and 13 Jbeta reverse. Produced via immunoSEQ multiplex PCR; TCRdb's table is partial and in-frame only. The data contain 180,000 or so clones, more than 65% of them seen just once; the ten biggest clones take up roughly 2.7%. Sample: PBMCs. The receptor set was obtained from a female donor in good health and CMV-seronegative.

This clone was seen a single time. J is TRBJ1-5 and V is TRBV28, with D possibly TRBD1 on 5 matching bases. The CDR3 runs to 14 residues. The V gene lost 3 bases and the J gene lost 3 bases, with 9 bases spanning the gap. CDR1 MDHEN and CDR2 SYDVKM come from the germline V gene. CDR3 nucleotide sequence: TGTGCCAGCAGTTTTGAGACAGTCAATCAGCCCCAGCATTTT. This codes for CASSFETVNQPQHF.

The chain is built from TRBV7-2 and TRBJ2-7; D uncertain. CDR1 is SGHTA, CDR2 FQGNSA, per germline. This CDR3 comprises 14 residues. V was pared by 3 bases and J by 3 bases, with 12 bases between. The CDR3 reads CASSFGSHLYEQYF. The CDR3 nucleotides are TGTGCCAGCAGCTTCGGGTCGCACCTCTACGAGCAGTACTTC.

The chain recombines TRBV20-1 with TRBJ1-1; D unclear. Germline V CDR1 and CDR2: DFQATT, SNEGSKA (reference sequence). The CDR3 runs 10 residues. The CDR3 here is CSGWAGEAFF. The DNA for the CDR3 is TGCAGCGGGTGGGCGGGTGAAGCTTTCTTT.

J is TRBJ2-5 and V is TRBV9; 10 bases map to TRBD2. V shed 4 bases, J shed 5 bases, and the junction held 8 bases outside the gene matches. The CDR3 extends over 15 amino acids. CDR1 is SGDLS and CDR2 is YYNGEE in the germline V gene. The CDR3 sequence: CASSFERGGDETQYF. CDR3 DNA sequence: TGTGCCAGCAGCTTCGAGCGGGGGGGCGATGAGACCCAGTACTTC. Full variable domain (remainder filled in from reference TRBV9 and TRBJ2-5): DSGVTQTPKHLITATGQRVTLRCSPRSGDLSVYWYQQSLDQGLQFLIQYYNGEERAKGNILERFSAQQFPDLHSELNLSSLELGDSALYFCASSFERGGDETQYFGPGTRLLVL.

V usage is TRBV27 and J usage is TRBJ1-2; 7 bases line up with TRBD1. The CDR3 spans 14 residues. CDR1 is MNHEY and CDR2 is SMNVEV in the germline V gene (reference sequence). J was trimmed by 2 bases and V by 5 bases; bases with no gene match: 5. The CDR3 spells CASSRQGRNYGYTF. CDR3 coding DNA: TGTGCCAGCAGTCGACAGGGACGGAACTATGGCTACACCTTC.

The CDR3 is CASSPQGIDTQYF. The CDR3 DNA reads TGTGCCAGCAGCCCCCAGGGGATTGATACGCAGTATTTT. J is TRBJ2-3 and V is TRBV9; D is possibly TRBD1 (6 bases). This CDR3 is 13 amino acids long. Germline CDR1 SGDLS, CDR2 YYNGEE. Trimming pared 4 bases from V and 6 bases from J, leaving 12 bases between.

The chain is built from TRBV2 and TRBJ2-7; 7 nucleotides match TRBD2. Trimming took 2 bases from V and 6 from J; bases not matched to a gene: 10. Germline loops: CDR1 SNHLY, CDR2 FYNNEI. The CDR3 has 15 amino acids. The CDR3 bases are TGTGCCAGCAGTGAACTCGATGGGGGGAGGGCCGAGCAGTACTTC. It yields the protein CASSELDGGRAEQYF.

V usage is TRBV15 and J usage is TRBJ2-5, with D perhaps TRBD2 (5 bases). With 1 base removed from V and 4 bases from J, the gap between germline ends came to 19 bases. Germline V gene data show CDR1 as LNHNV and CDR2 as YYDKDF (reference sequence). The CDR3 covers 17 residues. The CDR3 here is CATSRGARAKEAETQYF. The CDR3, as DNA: TGTGCCACCAGCAGAGGGGCTCGAGCGAAGGAGGCAGAGACCCAGTACTTC.

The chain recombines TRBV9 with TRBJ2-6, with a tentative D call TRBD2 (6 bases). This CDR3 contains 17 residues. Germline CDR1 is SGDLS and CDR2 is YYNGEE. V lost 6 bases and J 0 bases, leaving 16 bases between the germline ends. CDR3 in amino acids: CASTAVAGTSGANVLTF. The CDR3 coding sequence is TGTGCCAGCACTGCGGTGGCGGGAACCTCTGGGGCCAACGTCCTGACTTTC.